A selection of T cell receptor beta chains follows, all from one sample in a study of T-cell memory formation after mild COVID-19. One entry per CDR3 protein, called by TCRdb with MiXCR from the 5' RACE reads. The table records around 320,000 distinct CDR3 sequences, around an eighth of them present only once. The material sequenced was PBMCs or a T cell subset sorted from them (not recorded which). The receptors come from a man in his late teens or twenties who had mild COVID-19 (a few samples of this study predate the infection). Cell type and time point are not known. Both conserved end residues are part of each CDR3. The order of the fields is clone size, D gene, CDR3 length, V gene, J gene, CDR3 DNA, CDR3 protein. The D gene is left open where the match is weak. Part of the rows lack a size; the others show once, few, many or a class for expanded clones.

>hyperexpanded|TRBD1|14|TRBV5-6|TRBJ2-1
TGTGCCAGCAGCCCGCCGGGACAGCACAATGAGCAGTTCTTC
CASSPPGQHNEQFF
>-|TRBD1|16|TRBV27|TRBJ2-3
TGTGCCAGCAGTTTCCTCCCCGGACAGGGGGCAGATACGCAGTATTTT
CASSFLPGQGADTQYF
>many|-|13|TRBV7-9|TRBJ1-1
TGTGCCAGCAGCCTCGAGAGTAACACTGAAGCTTTCTTT
CASSLESNTEAFF
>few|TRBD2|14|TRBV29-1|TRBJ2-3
TGCAGCGTTGGTCAGCGGGGGAGCACAGATACGCAGTATTTT
CSVGQRGSTDTQYF
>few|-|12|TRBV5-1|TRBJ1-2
TGCGCCAGCAGGAGAGACTTCTATGGCTACACCTTC
CASRRDFYGYTF
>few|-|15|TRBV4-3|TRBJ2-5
TGCGCCAGCAGCCGGGACGGGACGAGGAAAGAGACCCAGTACTTC
CASSRDGTRKETQYF
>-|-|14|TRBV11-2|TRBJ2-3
TGTGCCAGCAGCTTCCGCGTAAGCACAGATACGCAGTATTTT
CASSFRVSTDTQYF
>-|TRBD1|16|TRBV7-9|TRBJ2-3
TGTGCCAGCAGCTTCGGTTATGACAGGGGGACAGATACGCAGTATTTT
CASSFGYDRGTDTQYF
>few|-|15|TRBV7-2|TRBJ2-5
TGTGCCAGCAGCGTGGGTGAGGGCCGCCAAGAGACCCAGTACTTC
CASSVGEGRQETQYF
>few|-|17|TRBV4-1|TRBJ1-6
TGCGCCAGCAGCCAGGACAATACAGGGCCGGAGAATTCACCCCTCCACTTT
CASSQDNTGPENSPLHF
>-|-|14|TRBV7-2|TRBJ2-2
TGTGCCAGCAGCATCAACCAGAACACCGGGGAGCTGTTTTTT
CASSINQNTGELFF
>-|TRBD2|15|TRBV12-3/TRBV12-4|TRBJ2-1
TGTGCCAGCAACTTACGGGGGGGGTCCTACAATGAGCAGTTCTTC
CASNLRGGSYNEQFF
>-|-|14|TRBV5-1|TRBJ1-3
TGCGCCAGCAGCGGGGGATTCTCTGGAAACACCATATATTTT
CASSGGFSGNTIYF
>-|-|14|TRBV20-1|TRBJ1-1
TGCAGTGCTGCGGACGGTAGCATGAACACTGAAGCTTTCTTT
CSAADGSMNTEAFF
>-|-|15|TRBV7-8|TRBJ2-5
TGTGCCAGCAGCTTTCATTATGAGCCGGGGGAGACCCAGTACTTC
CASSFHYEPGETQYF
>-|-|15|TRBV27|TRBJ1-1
TGTGCCAGCAGTCGTGCCGGGACGGGTAACACTGAAGCTTTCTTT
CASSRAGTGNTEAFF
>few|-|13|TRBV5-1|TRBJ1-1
TGCGCCAGCAGCGGGGGAAGGGACACTGAAGCTTTCTTT
CASSGGRDTEAFF
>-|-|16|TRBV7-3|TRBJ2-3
TGTGCCAGCAGCTTAATCGGGGGCGGGGCACAAGATACGCAGTATTTT
CASSLIGGGAQDTQYF
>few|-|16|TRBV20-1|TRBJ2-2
TGCAGTGCTAGAGGTTACTTTATGGGGAACACCGGGGAGCTGTTTTTT
CSARGYFMGNTGELFF
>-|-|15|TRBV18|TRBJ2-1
TGTGCCAGCTCACCAAGCCGGACACTCTACAATGAGCAGTTCTTC
CASSPSRTLYNEQFF
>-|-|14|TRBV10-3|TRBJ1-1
TGTGCCATCAGTGGAGGCGGAGGGTGGACTGAAGCTTTCTTT
CAISGGGGWTEAFF
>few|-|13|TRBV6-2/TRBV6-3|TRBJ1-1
TGTGCCAGCAGTTACAGATTACGCACTGAAGCTTTCTTT
CASSYRLRTEAFF
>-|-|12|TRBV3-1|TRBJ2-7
TGTGCCAGAAGCCAGACAGAAGGCGAGCAGTACTTC
CARSQTEGEQYF
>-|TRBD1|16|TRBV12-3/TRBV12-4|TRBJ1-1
TGTGCCAGCAGGTATCCCAGGGGGATCTTAAACACTGAAGCTTTCTTT
CASRYPRGILNTEAFF
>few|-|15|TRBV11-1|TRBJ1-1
TGTGCCAGCAGCCCCGGAGACAGACGGAACACTGAAGCTTTCTTT
CASSPGDRRNTEAFF
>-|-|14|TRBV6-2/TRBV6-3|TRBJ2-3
TGTGCCAGCAGTTACGGCAGAGTCACAGATACGCAGTATTTT
CASSYGRVTDTQYF
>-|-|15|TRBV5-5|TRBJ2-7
TGTGCCAGCAGCTTGACCCCTACAGTAGCCTACGAGCAGTACTTC
CASSLTPTVAYEQYF
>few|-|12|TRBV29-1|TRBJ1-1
TGCAGCGTTGTGGAAAGGGGCACTGAAGCTTTCTTT
CSVVERGTEAFF
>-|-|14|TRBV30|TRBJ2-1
TGTGCCTGGAGAGTAGGAAGGTCCTACAATGAGCAGTTCTTC
CAWRVGRSYNEQFF
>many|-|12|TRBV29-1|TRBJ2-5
TGCAGCGTTGCCGCGCAGGGGGAGACCCAGTACTTC
CSVAAQGETQYF
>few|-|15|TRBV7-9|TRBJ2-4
TGTGCCAGCAGCCCTATAGCAGGGTACCGTAACATTCAGTACTTC
CASSPIAGYRNIQYF
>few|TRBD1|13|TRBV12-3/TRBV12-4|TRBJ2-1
TGTGCCAGCAGTTCACACAGGGGGAATGAGCAGTTCTTC
CASSSHRGNEQFF
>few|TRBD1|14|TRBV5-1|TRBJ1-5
TGCGCCAGCTCCGCACAGGGGATGGATCAGCCCCAGCATTTT
CASSAQGMDQPQHF
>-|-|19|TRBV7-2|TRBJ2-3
TGTGCCAGCAGGACCCTTCCCCTTAGGGGGGGGGCCAAACCGAATACGCAGTATTTT
CASRTLPLRGGAKPNTQYF
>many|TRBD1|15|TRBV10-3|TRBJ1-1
TGTGCCATCAGTGAGCCGGGACAGGGGGGCACTGAAGCTTTCTTT
CAISEPGQGGTEAFF
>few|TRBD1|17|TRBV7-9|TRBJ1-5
TGTGCCAGCAGTTCAGACCGGGACAGGGGGAGCAATCAGCCCCAGCATTTT
CASSSDRDRGSNQPQHF
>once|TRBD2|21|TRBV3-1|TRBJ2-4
TGTGCCAGCAGCCAAGTCGGTCGATTAGCGGGGCCGCACCACGTTGCGAACATTCAGTACTTC
CASSQVGRLAGPHHVANIQYF
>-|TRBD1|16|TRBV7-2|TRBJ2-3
TGTGCCAGCAGCCCGTACAAGGGGGCACTGGCAGATACGCAGTATTTT
CASSPYKGALADTQYF
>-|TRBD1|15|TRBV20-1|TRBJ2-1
TGCAGTGCTCACCGACCGGGACAGGGGTGGGATGAGCAGTTCTTC
CSAHRPGQGWDEQFF
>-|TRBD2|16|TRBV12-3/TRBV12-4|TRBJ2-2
TGTGCCAGCTACTTACCTCAGCGGGGATCGAACGGGGAGCTGTTTTTT
CASYLPQRGSNGELFF
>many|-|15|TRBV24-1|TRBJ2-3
TGTGCCACCAGTGATTACAGGGAGACCACAGATACGCAGTATTTT
CATSDYRETTDTQYF
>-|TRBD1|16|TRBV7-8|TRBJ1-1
TGTGCCAGCAGCACCCCGGACAGGGGGGGAAACACTGAAGCTTTCTTT
CASSTPDRGGNTEAFF
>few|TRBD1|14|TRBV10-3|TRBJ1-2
TGTGCCATCAGTGAGCAAGGGGGCAGCTATGGCTACACCTTC
CAISEQGGSYGYTF
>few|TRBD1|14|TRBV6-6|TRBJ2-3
TGTGCCAGTCGACAGGGATTCATCACAGATACGCAGTATTTT
CASRQGFITDTQYF
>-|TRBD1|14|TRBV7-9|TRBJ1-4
TGTGCCAGCAGCGACCGGGACAGGGCCGGGAAACTGTTTTTT
CASSDRDRAGKLFF
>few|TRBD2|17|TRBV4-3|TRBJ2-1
TGCGCCAGCAGCCAAGAGGGATACGGGACTAGTTTTAGTGAGCAGTTCTTC
CASSQEGYGTSFSEQFF
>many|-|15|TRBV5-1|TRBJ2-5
TGCGCCAGCAGCCCTAAGGCCTTACACCAAGAGACCCAGTACTTC
CASSPKALHQETQYF
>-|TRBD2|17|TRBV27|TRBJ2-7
TGTGCCAGCAGTTTTCGACTAGCGGGGGATAGCTCCTACGAGCAGTACTTC
CASSFRLAGDSSYEQYF
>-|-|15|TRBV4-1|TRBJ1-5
TGCGCCAGCAGCCAAGCCCCGGTGGGAAATCAGCCCCAGCATTTT
CASSQAPVGNQPQHF
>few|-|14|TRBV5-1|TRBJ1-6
TGCGCCAGCAGCTTATCAGATAGGAATTCACCCCTCCACTTT
CASSLSDRNSPLHF
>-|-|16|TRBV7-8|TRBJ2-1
TGTGCCAGCAGGGACGCCCGTTGGAGCTCCTACAATGAGCAGTTCTTC
CASRDARWSSYNEQFF
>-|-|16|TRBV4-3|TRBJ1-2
TGCGCCAGCAGCCAAGATTGGGGGGACGCGGTAGGTGGCTACACCTTC
CASSQDWGDAVGGYTF